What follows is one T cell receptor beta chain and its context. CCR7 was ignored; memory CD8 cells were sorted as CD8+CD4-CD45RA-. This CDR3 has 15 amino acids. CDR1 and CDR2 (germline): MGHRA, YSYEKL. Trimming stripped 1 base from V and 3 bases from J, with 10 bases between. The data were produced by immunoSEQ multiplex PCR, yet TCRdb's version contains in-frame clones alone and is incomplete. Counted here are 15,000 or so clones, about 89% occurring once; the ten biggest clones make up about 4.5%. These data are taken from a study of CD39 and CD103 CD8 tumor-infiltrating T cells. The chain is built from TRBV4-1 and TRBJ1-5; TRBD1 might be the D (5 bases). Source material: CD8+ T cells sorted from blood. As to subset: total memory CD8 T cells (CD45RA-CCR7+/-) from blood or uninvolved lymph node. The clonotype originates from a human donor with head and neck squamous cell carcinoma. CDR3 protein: CASSQGDSYNQPQHF. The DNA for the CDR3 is TGCGCCAGCAGCCAAGGAGACAGCTACAATCAGCCCCAGCATTTT.